The next 16 T cell receptor beta chains were all read from a single sample in a study of human T cells and chemical hapten exposure. Specified time point: patch test 2, 6 weeks after DPC sensitization. Treatment of the sample: therapeutic diphenylcyclopropenone sensitization with weekly scalp DPC. From the RACE reads, TCRdb called clonotypes with MiXCR, one entry per CDR3 protein. The sample consists of roughly 380,000 distinct CDR3 sequences, over 6% of them appearing once. The sequenced sample was whole blood, obtained in connection with sensitization to the hapten diphenylcyclopropenone (DPC). These receptors all come from a young woman with alopecia areata. Some clones in this sample may be carry-over from other donors' samples.

This clonotype has ten or more counts. The chain joins TRBV7-2 to TRBJ1-4, with a tentative D call TRBD1 (5 bases). The CDR3 runs 14 residues. CDR1 is SGHTA and CDR2 is FQGNSA in the germline V gene. V lost 5 bases and J lost 6, with 13 bases in between. CDR3 loop: CASSPGTAHEKLFF. The DNA for the CDR3 is TGTGCCAGCAGCCCCGGGACGGCCCATGAAAAACTGTTTTTT.

This clonotype has a count of ten or more. The junction and the germline gene differ at one end; a read error may be behind it. V is TRBV5-1 and J is TRBJ1-1; 8 bases align to TRBD1. The germline V gene has CDR1 SGHRS and CDR2 YFSETQ. This CDR3 has 14 amino acids. In DNA, the CDR3 is TGTGCCAGCTCCCTGGGACAGGCGAACACTGAAGCTTTCTTT. This codes for CASSLGQANTEAFF.

Points on this clonotype: At one end, the junction sequence differs from germline, possibly due to a read error. The chain is built from TRBV3-1 and TRBJ2-1; TRBD2 matches at 8 bases. The CDR3 loop spans 16 amino acids. Germline V gene data show CDR1 as LGHDT and CDR2 as YNNKEL (reference sequence). This chain's CDR3 is CASSQGERGPYNEQLF. CDR3 coding DNA: TGTGCCAGCAGCCAAGGGGAGCGGGGGCCCTACAATGAGCAGTTATTC.

This clonotype was seen a few times. The chain links TRBV7-2 to TRBJ1-6, with 10 bases identical to TRBD1. The CDR3 runs to 15 residues. Germline trimming cut 5 bases from V and 10 bases from J; bases unmatched to any gene: 8. Germline V gene data show CDR1 as SGHTA and CDR2 as FQGNSA. CDR3 nucleotide sequence: TGTGCCAGCAGCCCCACGTGGGACAGGGGCTCACCCCTCCACTTT. Encoded protein: CASSPTWDRGSPLHF.

There are many counts of this clonotype. The chain joins TRBV3-1 to TRBJ1-1; 7 bases align to TRBD1. The CDR3 has 14 amino acids. J was trimmed by 3 bases and V by 3 bases; bases with no gene match: 4. Germline V gene sequence: CDR1 LGHDT, CDR2 YNNKEL (reference sequence). This CDR3 is CASSHLDRDTEAFF. In DNA, the CDR3 is TGTGCCAGCAGCCATCTCGACAGGGACACTGAAGCTTTCTTT. The entire variable domain, with the rest obtained from reference TRBV3-1 and TRBJ1-1, is as follows: DTAVSQTPKYLVTQMGNDKSIKCEQNLGHDTMYWYKQDSKKFLKIMFSYNNKELIINETVPNRFSPKSPDKAHLNLHINSLELGDSAVYFCASSHLDRDTEAFFGQGTRLTVV.

This clonotype has ten or more counts. CDR3 DNA: TGTGCCAGCAGCCCCCGGAGATCTAGCAATCAGCCCCAGCATTTT. This translates into CASSPRRSSNQPQHF. This rearrangement joins TRBV12-3 or TRBV12-4 to TRBJ1-5; no reliable D call. The V gene lost 6 bases and the J gene lost 0 bases, with 12 bases spanning the gap. The CDR3 runs to 15 residues.

The CDR3 nucleotides are TGTGCCATCGGCTCTAAGGGGGGCGAGCAGTACTTC. Protein product: CAIGSKGGEQYF. This rearrangement joins TRBV10-3 to TRBJ2-7, with D possibly called TRBD1 or TRBD2 (6 bases each). V was pared by 8 bases and J by 6 bases, with 14 bases between. The CDR3 runs to 12 residues. Germline V gene sequence: CDR1 ENHRY, CDR2 SYGVKD.

This clonotype was seen a handful of times. The V and J genes are TRBV11-2 and TRBJ2-3, with D possibly matching TRBD2 (6 bases). Trimming took 5 bases from V and 2 from J, leaving 20 bases between them. The CDR3 has 17 amino acids. Germline CDR1 is SGHAT and CDR2 is FQNNGV. As DNA, the CDR3 is TGTGCCAGCAGCCTAAAGGTCATAGCGGTAAACACAGATACGCAGTATTTT. As protein: CASSLKVIAVNTDTQYF.

Remarks on this clonotype: Just one base apart from a much larger clone, this may be a read error. The chain recombines TRBV27 with TRBJ1-6; 9 bases map to TRBD1. This CDR3 is 14 amino acids long. V dropped 6 bases and J dropped 10; count of bases not matched to a gene: 7. Germline V CDR1 and CDR2: MNHEY, SMNVEV (reference sequence). As DNA, the CDR3 is TGTGCCAGCAGGAGAGACAGGGGGGACTCACCCCTCCACTTT. Its translation: CASRRDRGDSPLHF.

V gene TRBV29-1 combines with J gene TRBJ1-3; D is unresolved. Per germline, CDR1 SQVTM and CDR2 ANQGSEA. There are 11 residues in the CDR3. The germline V and J ends were trimmed by 5 bases and 4 bases, with 6 bases remaining between them. CDR3: CSVHLGNTIYF. For the CDR3, the DNA is TGCAGCGTTCACCTAGGAAACACCATATATTTT.

Many counts were recorded for this clonotype. V usage is TRBV20-1 and J usage is TRBJ1-5; 7 bases fit TRBD1. After removal of 3 bases from V and 4 bases from J, the junction contained 0 bases not matched to a gene. Germline loops: CDR1 DFQATT, CDR2 SNEGSKA (reference sequence). The CDR3 spans 12 residues. The CDR3 sequence is CSARTGNQPQHF. For the CDR3, the DNA is TGCAGTGCTAGGACAGGGAATCAGCCCCAGCATTTT.

The chain employs TRBV6-6 and TRBJ2-5; unclear D gene. The CDR3 sequence is 14 residues long. Trimming took off 10 bases at V and 5 bases at J, with 20 bases between the two ends. The V gene's germline CDR1 is MNHNY and CDR2 SVGAGI (reference sequence). The CDR3 loop reads CATTAPGRPETQYF. The CDR3 nucleotides are TGTGCCACTACTGCCCCGGGCCGCCCCGAGACCCAGTACTTC.

The chain recombines TRBV5-1 with TRBJ2-1; D ambiguous. The V end was cut by 5 bases, the J end by 7 bases, with 10 bases between. Germline V gene data show CDR1 as SGHRS and CDR2 as YFSETQ. This CDR3 has 12 residues. The CDR3, as DNA: TGCGCCAGCAGACAGCCCAGGAATGAGCAGTTCTTC. This encodes CASRQPRNEQFF.

The sample holds a few counts of this clonotype. V and J are TRBV10-3 and TRBJ2-6; weak D call: TRBD1 (6 bases). V was clipped by 7 bases and J by 0 bases, with 13 bases between them. There are 16 residues in the CDR3. CDR1 is ENHRY, CDR2 SYGVKD, per germline. This CDR3 reads CAINRDTNSGANVLTF. DNA for the CDR3: TGTGCCATCAACAGGGACACGAACTCTGGGGCCAACGTCCTGACTTTC.

This clonotype was counted at least ten times. The V call is TRBV27, the J call TRBJ1-3, with 8 bases matching TRBD1. Germline CDR1 reads MNHEY; CDR2 reads SMNVEV (reference sequence). This CDR3 spans 20 amino acids. V shed 5 bases, J shed 0 bases, and the junction held 18 bases outside the gene matches. The DNA for the CDR3 is TGTGCCAGCAGTCCACGGACAGGGAAGGCCCGAATTAACTCTGGAAACACCATATATTTT. Its translation: CASSPRTGKARINSGNTIYF.

There are a few counts of this clonotype. The rearrangement uses TRBV6-2 or TRBV6-3 and TRBJ2-7, with TRBD1 identical over 9 bases. Germline CDR1 reads MNHEY; CDR2 reads SVGEGT. The V gene end was trimmed by 5 bases and the J gene end by 5 bases; junction bases not matched to a gene: 10. This CDR3 has 15 residues. The CDR3 DNA sequence: TGTGCCAGCAGTAACCGGGACAGGGATCCGGACGAGCAGTACTTC. Amino acids: CASSNRDRDPDEQYF.